Listed here is a single TCR beta chain. V trimming: 2 bases; J trimming: 4 bases; junction bases outside the gene matches: 11. There are 17 residues in the CDR3. CDR1 is SGDLS and CDR2 is YYNGEE in the germline V gene. These data are taken from a study of blood T cell repertoires in COVID-19. The table came from immunoSEQ multiplex PCR; TCRdb's copy has only in-frame clones and leaves some out. The sample yields some 200,000 clones, around 80% seen once. Sequencing input: PBMCs or T cells enriched from blood (not recorded which). V gene TRBV9 combines with J gene TRBJ1-2, with 10 bases that match TRBD1. This sequence was found in a woman between 50 and 59 years old who had recovered from COVID-19. As DNA, the CDR3 is TGTGCCAGCAGCGTCCGGGACAGGGGATCGTTGGCCTATGGCTACACCTTC. Its translation is CASSVRDRGSLAYGYTF. The full variable domain, in which reference TRBV9 and TRBJ1-2 provide the parts outside the CDR3, is DSGVTQTPKHLITATGQRVTLRCSPRSGDLSVYWYQQSLDQGLQFLIQYYNGEERAKGNILERFSAQQFPDLHSELNLSSLELGDSALYFCASSVRDRGSLAYGYTFGSGTRLTVV.